Listed below are T cell receptor beta chains from one sample, sequenced in a study of CD8 T cells in ankylosing spondylitis. TCRdb ran MiXCR on the 5' RACE reads and lists one entry per CDR3 protein. The table has hundreds of thousands of distinct CDR3 sequences, 10% to 15% seen once. Sequencing used blood, either unsorted or a sorted T cell fraction (not recorded which). These receptors originate from a male donor with ankylosing spondylitis. CDR3s include the opening cysteine and the closing phenylalanine or tryptophan. The D gene is left open where the match is weak. Not every row has a clone size; where given, it reads once, few, many or a size class.

clone_size: few
j_call: TRBJ2-3
cdr3_length: 14
v_call: TRBV28
d_call: .
cdr3_aa: CASSRPTATDTQYF
cdr3_nt: TGTGCCAGCAGTCGGCCGACAGCCACAGATACGCAGTATTTT

clone_size: few
j_call: TRBJ1-2
cdr3_length: 17
v_call: TRBV12-3/TRBV12-4
d_call: TRBD1
cdr3_aa: CASSPSGTGIIWYGYTF
cdr3_nt: TGTGCCAGCAGTCCCTCCGGGACAGGGATTATCTGGTATGGCTACACCTTC

clone_size: few
j_call: TRBJ1-6
cdr3_length: 16
v_call: TRBV6-1
d_call: .
cdr3_aa: CASSAYPGRSNSPLHF
cdr3_nt: TGTGCCAGCAGCGCCTACCCAGGACGGAGCAATTCACCCCTCCACTTT

clone_size: .
j_call: TRBJ2-3
cdr3_length: 14
v_call: TRBV4-2
d_call: .
cdr3_aa: CASSQAYSTDTQYF
cdr3_nt: TGTGCCAGCAGCCAAGCTTATAGCACAGATACGCAGTATTTT

clone_size: .
j_call: TRBJ2-1
cdr3_length: 16
v_call: TRBV28
d_call: .
cdr3_aa: CASGYNRLVSYNEQFF
cdr3_nt: TGTGCCAGCGGCTACAACCGACTGGTCTCCTACAATGAGCAGTTCTTC

clone_size: many
j_call: TRBJ1-1
cdr3_length: 15
v_call: TRBV18
d_call: .
cdr3_aa: CASSPLGGGNTEAFF
cdr3_nt: TGTGCCAGCTCACCCCTCGGTGGGGGGAACACTGAAGCTTTCTTT

clone_size: .
j_call: TRBJ2-1
cdr3_length: 17
v_call: TRBV5-6
d_call: TRBD2
cdr3_aa: CASSGTSGQWFYNEQFF
cdr3_nt: TGTGCCAGCAGCGGAACTAGCGGCCAATGGTTCTACAATGAGCAGTTCTTC

clone_size: few
j_call: TRBJ2-7
cdr3_length: 15
v_call: TRBV7-8
d_call: .
cdr3_aa: CASSLGTAEYYEQYF
cdr3_nt: TGTGCCAGCAGCTTAGGGACAGCGGAATACTACGAGCAGTACTTC

clone_size: few
j_call: TRBJ1-2
cdr3_length: 13
v_call: TRBV29-1
d_call: .
cdr3_aa: CSVEIDSRVGYTF
cdr3_nt: TGCAGCGTTGAAATAGACAGCCGGGTTGGCTACACCTTC

clone_size: few
j_call: TRBJ2-1
cdr3_length: 16
v_call: TRBV20-1
d_call: TRBD2
cdr3_aa: CSARPAGTSGYNEQFF
cdr3_nt: TGCAGTGCTAGACCCGCCGGGACTAGCGGCTACAATGAGCAGTTCTTC